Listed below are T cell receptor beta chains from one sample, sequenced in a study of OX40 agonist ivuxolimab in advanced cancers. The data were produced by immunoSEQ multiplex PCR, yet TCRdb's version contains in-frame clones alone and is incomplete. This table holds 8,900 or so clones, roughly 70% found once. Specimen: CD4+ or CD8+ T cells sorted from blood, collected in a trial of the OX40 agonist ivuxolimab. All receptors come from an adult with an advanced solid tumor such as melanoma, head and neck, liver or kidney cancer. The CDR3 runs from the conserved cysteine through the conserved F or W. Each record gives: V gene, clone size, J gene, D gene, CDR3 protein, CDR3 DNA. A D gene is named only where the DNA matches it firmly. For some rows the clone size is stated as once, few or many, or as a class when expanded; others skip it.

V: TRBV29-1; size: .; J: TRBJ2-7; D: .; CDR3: CSVVLGPSYEQYF; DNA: TGCAGCGTTGTCCTCGGGCCCTCTTACGAGCAGTACTTC
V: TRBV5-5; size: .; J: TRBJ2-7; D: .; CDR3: CASSIGTYYEQYF; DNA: TGTGCCAGCAGCATCGGGACATACTACGAGCAGTACTTC
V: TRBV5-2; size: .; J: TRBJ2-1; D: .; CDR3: CASSLGSNEQFF; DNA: TGTGCCAGCAGCTTAGGCTCCAATGAGCAGTTCTTC
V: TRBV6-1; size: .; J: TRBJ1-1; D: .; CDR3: CASSDYWMNTEAFF; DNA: TGTGCCAGCAGTGATTATTGGATGAACACTGAAGCTTTCTTT
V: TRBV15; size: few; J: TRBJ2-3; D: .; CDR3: CATGVGRSTDTQYF; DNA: TGTGCCACCGGCGTGGGGAGGAGCACAGATACGCAGTATTTT
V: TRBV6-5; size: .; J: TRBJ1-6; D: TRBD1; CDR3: CASSRDRGRSPLHF; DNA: TGTGCCAGCAGCCGGGACAGGGGGCGTTCACCCCTCCACTTT
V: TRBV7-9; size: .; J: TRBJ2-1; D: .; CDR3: CASSLPSYNEQFF; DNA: TGTGCCAGCAGCTTACCCAGCTACAATGAGCAGTTCTTC
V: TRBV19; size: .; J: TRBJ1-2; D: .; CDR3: CASSIYPSPRYGYTF; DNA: TGTGCCAGTAGTATATACCCTTCCCCACGGTATGGCTACACCTTC
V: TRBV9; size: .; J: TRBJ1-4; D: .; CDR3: CASSPTGMVDEKLFF; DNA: TGTGCCAGCAGCCCAACAGGGATGGTAGATGAAAAACTGTTTTTT
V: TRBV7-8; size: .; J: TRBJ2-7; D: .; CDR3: CASSPGRGGEQYF; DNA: TGTGCCAGCAGCCCGGGGAGGGGGGGCGAGCAGTACTTC
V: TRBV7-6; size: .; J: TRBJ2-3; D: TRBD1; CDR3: CASSSLTGMSTDTQYF; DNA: TGTGCCAGCAGCTCACTGACAGGGATGAGCACAGATACGCAGTATTTT
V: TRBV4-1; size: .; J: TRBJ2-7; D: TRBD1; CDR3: CASSQEDRYEQYF; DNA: TGCGCCAGCAGCCAAGAGGACAGGTACGAGCAGTACTTC
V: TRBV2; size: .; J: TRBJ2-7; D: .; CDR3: CASSEGRAQIHEQYF; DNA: TGTGCCAGCAGTGAGGGCAGGGCGCAAATCCACGAGCAGTACTTC
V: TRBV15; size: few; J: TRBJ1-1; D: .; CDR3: CATSRIGTEAFF; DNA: TGTGCCACCAGCAGAATTGGGACTGAAGCTTTCTTT
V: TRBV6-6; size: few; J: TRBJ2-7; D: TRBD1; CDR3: CASSYTGDEQYF; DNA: TGTGCCAGCAGTTATACAGGGGACGAGCAGTACTTC
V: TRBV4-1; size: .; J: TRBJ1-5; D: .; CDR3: CASSQVLSSNQPQHF; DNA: TGCGCCAGCAGCCAAGTCCTCAGTAGTAATCAGCCCCAGCATTTT
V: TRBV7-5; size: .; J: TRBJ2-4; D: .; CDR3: CARSPGQVLAKNIQYF; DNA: TGTGCCAGAAGCCCCGGACAGGTGCTAGCCAAAAACATTCAGTACTTC
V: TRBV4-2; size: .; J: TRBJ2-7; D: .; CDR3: CASSQENLSSYEQYF; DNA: TGTGCCAGCAGCCAAGAAAACCTGAGCTCCTACGAGCAGTACTTC
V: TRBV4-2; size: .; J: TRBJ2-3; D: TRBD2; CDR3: CASSQEAGEGSDTQYF; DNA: TGTGCCAGCAGCCAAGAGGCGGGGGAGGGCTCAGATACGCAGTATTTT
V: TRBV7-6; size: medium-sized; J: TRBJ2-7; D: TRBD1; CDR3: CASSRTGYEQYF; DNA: TGTGCCAGCAGCAGGACAGGGTACGAGCAGTACTTC
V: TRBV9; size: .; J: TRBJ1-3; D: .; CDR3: CASSHPLDTIYF; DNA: TGTGCCAGCAGCCACCCCCTTGACACCATATATTTT
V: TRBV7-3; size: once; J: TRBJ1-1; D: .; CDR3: CASSPMRNTEAFF; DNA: TGCGCCAGCAGCCCCATGCGGAACACTGAAGCTTTCTTT
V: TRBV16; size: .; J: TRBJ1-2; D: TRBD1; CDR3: CASSRTGGGGYTF; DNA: TGTGCCAGCAGCAGGACAGGGGGCGGCGGCTACACCTTC
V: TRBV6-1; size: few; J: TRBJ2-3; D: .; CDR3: CASAHGTGSTDTQYF; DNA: TGTGCCAGCGCCCACGGTACAGGTAGCACAGATACGCAGTATTTT
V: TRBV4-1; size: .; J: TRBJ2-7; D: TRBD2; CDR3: CASSQISGGAAYEQYF; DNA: TGCGCCAGCAGCCAAATTAGCGGGGGGGCTGCCTACGAGCAGTACTTC
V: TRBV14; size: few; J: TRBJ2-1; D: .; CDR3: CASSPSTGGAGDEQFF; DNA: TGTGCCAGCAGCCCTTCGACAGGGGGAGCGGGAGATGAGCAGTTCTTC
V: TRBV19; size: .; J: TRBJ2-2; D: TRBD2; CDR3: CASSVPGLAGGPGTGELFF; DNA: TGTGCCAGTAGTGTTCCGGGACTAGCGGGGGGGCCTGGCACCGGGGAGCTGTTTTTT
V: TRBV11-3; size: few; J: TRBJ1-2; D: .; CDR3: CASSSGTQGLYGYTF; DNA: TGTGCCAGCAGCTCCGGGACCCAGGGTCTTTATGGCTACACCTTC
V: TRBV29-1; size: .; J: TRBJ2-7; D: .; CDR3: CSVEDQRGPSYEQYF; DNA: TGCAGCGTTGAAGATCAACGGGGCCCCTCCTACGAGCAGTACTTC
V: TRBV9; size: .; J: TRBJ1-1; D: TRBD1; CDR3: CASSPSPGTGNAEAFF; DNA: TGTGCCAGCAGCCCATCCCCGGGGACAGGGAACGCTGAAGCTTTCTTT
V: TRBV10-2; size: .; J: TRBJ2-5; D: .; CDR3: CASSSLGGGPETQYF; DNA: TGCGCCAGCAGTTCTCTAGGGGGGGGCCCAGAGACCCAGTACTTC
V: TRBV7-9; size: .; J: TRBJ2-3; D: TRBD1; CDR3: CASSPQGPTSTDTQYF; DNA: TGTGCCAGCAGCCCACAGGGGCCCACTAGCACAGATACGCAGTATTTT
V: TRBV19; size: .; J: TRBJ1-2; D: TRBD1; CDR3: CASIPSPGQGKTNYGYTF; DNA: TGTGCCAGTATCCCTAGTCCGGGACAGGGAAAGACTAACTATGGCTACACCTTC
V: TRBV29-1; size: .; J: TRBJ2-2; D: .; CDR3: CSVRSLSGEARNTGELFF; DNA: TGCAGCGTTCGATCTTTATCGGGGGAGGCGAGGAACACCGGGGAGCTGTTTTTT
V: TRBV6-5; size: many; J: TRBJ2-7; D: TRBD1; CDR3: CASSPQDRGQDEQYF; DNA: TGTGCCAGCAGTCCCCAGGACAGGGGGCAAGACGAGCAGTACTTC
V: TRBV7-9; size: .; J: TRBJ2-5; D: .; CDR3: CASRDGGIEETQYF; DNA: TGTGCCAGCAGGGATGGCGGCATCGAAGAGACCCAGTACTTC
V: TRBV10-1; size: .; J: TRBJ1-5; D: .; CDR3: CASSESSNQPQHF; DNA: TGCGCCAGCAGTGAGTCTTCAAACCAGCCCCAGCATTTT
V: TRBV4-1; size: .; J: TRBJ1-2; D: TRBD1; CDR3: CASSWTGDGYTF; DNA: TGCGCCAGCAGCTGGACAGGGGATGGCTACACCTTC
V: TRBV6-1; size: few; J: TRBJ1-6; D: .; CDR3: CASSGGSYNSPLHF; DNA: TGTGCCAGCAGTGGGGGCTCCTATAATTCACCCCTCCACTTT
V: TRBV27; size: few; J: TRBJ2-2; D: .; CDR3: CASYGAGVANTGELFF; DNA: TGTGCCAGCTATGGGGCAGGGGTCGCGAACACCGGGGAGCTGTTTTTT
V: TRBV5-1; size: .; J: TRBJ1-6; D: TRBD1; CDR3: CASTSGTGSYNSPLHF; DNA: TGCGCCAGCACATCCGGGACAGGCTCCTATAATTCACCCCTCCACTTT